Described below is a single T cell receptor beta chain sequence and its context. What it binds is unknown. The germline CDR1 and CDR2 sequences are SGHNT and YENEEA. The CDR3 runs 15 residues. Germline trimming cut 4 bases from V and 4 bases from J; bases unmatched to any gene: 7. These data come from a study of cytomegalovirus exposure and HLA in healthy donors. Study conclusions and caveats: It was reported that the classifier diagnosed cytomegalovirus status with high specificity and sensitivity in both the original and validation cohorts. Cytomegalovirus-associated status was assigned to about 170 TCR beta chains.

Produced via immunoSEQ multiplex PCR; TCRdb's table is partial and in-frame only. The sample contains 150,000 to 200,000 clones, about nine tenths of which appear only once. It was the approximately 120-subject validation cohort, separate from the roughly 700-subject first cohort, to which the donors belonged. The rearrangement uses TRBV11-3 and TRBJ2-1; TRBD1 aligns across 7 bases. The specimen was PBMCs. The TCR originated in a man aged 18 to 29 in good health and CMV-seropositive. CDR3 amino acids: CASSSPGQQYNEQFF. For the CDR3, the DNA is TGTGCCAGCAGCTCACCGGGACAGCAATACAATGAGCAGTTCTTC.